This T cell receptor beta chain is drawn from a study of early T cells in non-severe SARS-CoV-2 infection. Study overall: Sequencing was performed on bulk RNA from unsorted whole blood, leaving chains unpaired. Study-wide results and caveats: Matches to VDJdb favored anti-spike CD8 responses and missed private and CD4 specificities.

The library protocol tagged individual cDNA molecules with unique molecular identifiers. A single record per CDR3 protein comes from TCRdb applying MiXCR to the 5' RACE reads. The profile covers 45,000 or so distinct CDR3 sequences, with 23% appearing a single time and just over 4.5% taken by the ten largest. V lost 3 bases and J lost 8, with 10 bases in between. Germline V CDR1 and CDR2: MNHEY, SMNVEV (reference sequence). The CDR3 contains 12 residues. Regarding this clonotype: Antigen unknown.

The sequences come from whole blood, collected at baseline. This TCR was sampled from an adult who was a healthcare worker with PCR-confirmed SARS-CoV-2 infection or an uninfected control (not recorded which). The V call is TRBV27, the J call TRBJ1-1; TRBD1 might be the D (5 bases). CDR3 bases: TGTGCCAGCAGTTTGGGAGCAGGGGAAGCTTTCTTT. This translates into CASSLGAGEAFF.